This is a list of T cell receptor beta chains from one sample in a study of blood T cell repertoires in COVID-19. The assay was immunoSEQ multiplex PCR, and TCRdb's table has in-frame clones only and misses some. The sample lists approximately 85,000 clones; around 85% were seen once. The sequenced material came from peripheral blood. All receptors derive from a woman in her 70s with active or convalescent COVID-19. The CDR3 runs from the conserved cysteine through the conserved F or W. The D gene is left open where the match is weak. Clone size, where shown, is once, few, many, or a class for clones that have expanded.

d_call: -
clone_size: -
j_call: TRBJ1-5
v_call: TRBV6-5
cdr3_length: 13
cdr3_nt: TGTGCCAGCAGTTTGGACAGAAATCAGCCCCAGCATTTT
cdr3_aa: CASSLDRNQPQHF

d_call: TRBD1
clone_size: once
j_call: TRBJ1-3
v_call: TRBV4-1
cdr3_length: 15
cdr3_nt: TGCGCCAGCAGCCGACAGGGGGCTGCTGGAAACACCATATATTTT
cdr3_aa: CASSRQGAAGNTIYF

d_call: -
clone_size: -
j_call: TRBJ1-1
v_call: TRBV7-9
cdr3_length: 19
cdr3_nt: TGTGCCAGCAGCTTAGTTCTACTCGCGACTCCCGGTCATCGCGCTGAAGCTTTCTTT
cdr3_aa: CASSLVLLATPGHRAEAFF

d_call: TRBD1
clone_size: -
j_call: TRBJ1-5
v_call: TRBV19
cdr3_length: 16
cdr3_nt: TGTGCCAGTAGTACAGTGGGACAGGGAGGCAATCAGCCCCAGCATTTT
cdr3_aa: CASSTVGQGGNQPQHF

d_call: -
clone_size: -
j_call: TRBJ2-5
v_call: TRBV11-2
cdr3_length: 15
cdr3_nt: TGTGCCAGCAGCTTAGGTGGGGGGGCCGGAGAGACCCAGTACTTC
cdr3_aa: CASSLGGGAGETQYF

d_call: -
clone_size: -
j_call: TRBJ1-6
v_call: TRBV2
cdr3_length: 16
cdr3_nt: TGTGCCAGCAGTGAGGAAGGAGCAGGGAAGAATTCACCCCTCCACTTT
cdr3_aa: CASSEEGAGKNSPLHF

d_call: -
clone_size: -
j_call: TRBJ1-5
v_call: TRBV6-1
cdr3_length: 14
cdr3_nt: TGTGCCAGCAGTGATTATCCAGGCAATCAGCCCCAGCATTTT
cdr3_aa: CASSDYPGNQPQHF

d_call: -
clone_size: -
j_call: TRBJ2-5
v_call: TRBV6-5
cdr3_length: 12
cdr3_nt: TGTGCCAGCAGCAGGGGTGGAGAGACCCAGTACTTC
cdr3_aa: CASSRGGETQYF

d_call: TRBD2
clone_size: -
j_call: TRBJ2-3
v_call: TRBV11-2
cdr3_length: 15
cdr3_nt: TGTGCCAGCAGCTTAGCTAGCGGGGGCTCAGATACGCAGTATTTT
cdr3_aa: CASSLASGGSDTQYF

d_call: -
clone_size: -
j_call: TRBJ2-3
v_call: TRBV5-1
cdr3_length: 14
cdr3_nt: TGCGCCAGCAGCTTTAGCGTATCCACAGATACGCAGTATTTT
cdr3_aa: CASSFSVSTDTQYF

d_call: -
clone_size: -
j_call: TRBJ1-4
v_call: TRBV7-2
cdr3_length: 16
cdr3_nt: TGTGCCAGCAGCTTTGGAGGGTCCCTTAGTAATGAAAAACTGTTTTTT
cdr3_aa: CASSFGGSLSNEKLFF

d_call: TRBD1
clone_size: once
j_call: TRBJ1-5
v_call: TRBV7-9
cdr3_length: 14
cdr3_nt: TGTGCCAGCACTCGGACAGGGAGCCATCAGCCCCAGCATTTT
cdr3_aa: CASTRTGSHQPQHF

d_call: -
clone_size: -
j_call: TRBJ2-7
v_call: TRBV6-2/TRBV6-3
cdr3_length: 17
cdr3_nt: TGTGCCAGCAGTTACTCGATCAGGGGCATTTTCTCCTACGAGCAGTACTTC
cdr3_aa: CASSYSIRGIFSYEQYF

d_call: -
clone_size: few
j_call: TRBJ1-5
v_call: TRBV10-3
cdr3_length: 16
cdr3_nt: TGTGCCATCAGTGAGTCGTTTGGTGCAGGCAATCAGCCCCAGCATTTT
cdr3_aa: CAISESFGAGNQPQHF

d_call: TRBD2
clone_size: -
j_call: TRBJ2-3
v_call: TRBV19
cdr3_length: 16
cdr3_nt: TGTGCCAGTAGTTTAGGGACTAGCGGGGGGGCAGATACGCAGTATTTT
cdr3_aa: CASSLGTSGGADTQYF

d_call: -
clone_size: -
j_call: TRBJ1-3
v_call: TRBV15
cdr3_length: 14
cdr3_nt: TGTGCCACCGCCCAGGTCTTCTCTGGAAACACCATATATTTT
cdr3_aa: CATAQVFSGNTIYF

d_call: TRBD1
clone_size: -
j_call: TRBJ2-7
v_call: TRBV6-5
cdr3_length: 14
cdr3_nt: TGTGCCAGCAGGGCTACCCGACAGGGCGTCGAGCAGTACTTC
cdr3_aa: CASRATRQGVEQYF

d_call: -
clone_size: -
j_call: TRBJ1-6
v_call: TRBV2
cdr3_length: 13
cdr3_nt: TGTGCCAGCAGTGAAGGGACAGATTCACCCCTCCACTTT
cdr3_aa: CASSEGTDSPLHF

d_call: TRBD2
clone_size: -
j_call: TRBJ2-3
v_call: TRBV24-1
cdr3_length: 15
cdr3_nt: TGTGCCACCAGTGATTCTAGCGGGTCCGTTCTTACGCAGTATTTT
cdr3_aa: CATSDSSGSVLTQYF

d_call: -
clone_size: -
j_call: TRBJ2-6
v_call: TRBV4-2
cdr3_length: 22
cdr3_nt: TGTGCCAGCAGCCGCGGGGCCAGGGTCAAGACCTACTCAAGCTCTGGGGCCAACGTCCTGACTTTC
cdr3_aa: CASSRGARVKTYSSSGANVLTF

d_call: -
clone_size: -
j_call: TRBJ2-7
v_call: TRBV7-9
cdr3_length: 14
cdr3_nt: TGTGCCAGCAGCGCCGGACAGAACCCCTACGAGCAGTACTTC
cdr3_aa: CASSAGQNPYEQYF

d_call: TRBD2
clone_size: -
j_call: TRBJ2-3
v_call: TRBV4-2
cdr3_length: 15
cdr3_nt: TGTGCCAGCAGCACGGGGGGAAGCGGATCAGATACGCAGTATTTT
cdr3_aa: CASSTGGSGSDTQYF

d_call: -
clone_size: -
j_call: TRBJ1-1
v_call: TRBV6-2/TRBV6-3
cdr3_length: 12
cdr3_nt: TGTGCCAGCAGTTATAAGGGGACTGAAGCTTTCTTT
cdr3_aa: CASSYKGTEAFF

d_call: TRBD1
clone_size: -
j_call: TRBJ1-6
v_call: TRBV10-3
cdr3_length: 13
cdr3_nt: TGTGCCACCCGAGGGGACAGCCCTGGACCCCTCCACTTT
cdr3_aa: CATRGDSPGPLHF

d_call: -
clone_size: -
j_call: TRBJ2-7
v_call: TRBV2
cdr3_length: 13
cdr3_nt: TGTGCCAGCAGGGGGGGAGGCCTCTACGAGCAGTACTTC
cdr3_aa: CASRGGGLYEQYF

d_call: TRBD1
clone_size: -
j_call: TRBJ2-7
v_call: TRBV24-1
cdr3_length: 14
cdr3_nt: TGTGCCACCAGTCGTAGGGACAGCCCCTACGAGCAGTACTTC
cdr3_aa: CATSRRDSPYEQYF

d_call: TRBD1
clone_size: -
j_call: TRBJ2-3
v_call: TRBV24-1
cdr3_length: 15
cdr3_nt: TGTGCCACCAGTGATTTGCAGGGGGCGGGAGATACGCAGTATTTT
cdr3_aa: CATSDLQGAGDTQYF

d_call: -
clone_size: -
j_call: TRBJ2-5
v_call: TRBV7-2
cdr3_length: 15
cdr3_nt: TGTGCCAGCAGCTTAATGGTAGGAGGGAAAGAGACCCAGTACTTC
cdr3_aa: CASSLMVGGKETQYF

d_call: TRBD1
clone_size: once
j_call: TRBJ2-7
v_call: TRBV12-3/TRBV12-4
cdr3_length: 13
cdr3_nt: TGTGCCAGCAGGGGGACAGGGGGGTCCGAGCAGTACTTC
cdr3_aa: CASRGTGGSEQYF

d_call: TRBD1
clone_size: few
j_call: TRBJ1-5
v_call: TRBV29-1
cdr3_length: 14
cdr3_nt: TGCAGCGTCAAGGCAGGGGGTAGTAATCAGCCCCAGCATTTT
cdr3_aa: CSVKAGGSNQPQHF

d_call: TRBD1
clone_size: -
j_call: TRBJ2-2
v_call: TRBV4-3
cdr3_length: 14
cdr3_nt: TGCGCCAGCAGCTCCGGGACAGGGGTCAGGCAGCTGTTTTTT
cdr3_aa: CASSSGTGVRQLFF

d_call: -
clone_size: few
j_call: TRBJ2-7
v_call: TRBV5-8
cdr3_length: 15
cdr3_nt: TGTGCCAGCAGCTTGGTCGGGGATAGCTCCTACGAGCAGTACTTC
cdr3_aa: CASSLVGDSSYEQYF

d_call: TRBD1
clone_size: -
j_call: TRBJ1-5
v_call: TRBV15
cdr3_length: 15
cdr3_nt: TGTGCCACCAGCACTCAGGGACAGGGGAATCAGCCCCAGCATTTT
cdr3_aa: CATSTQGQGNQPQHF

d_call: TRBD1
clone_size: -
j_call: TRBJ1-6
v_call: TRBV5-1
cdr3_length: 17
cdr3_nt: TGCGCCAGCAGCTTGGGAGGACAGGGAATAATCGGGGCACCCCTCCACTTT
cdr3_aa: CASSLGGQGIIGAPLHF

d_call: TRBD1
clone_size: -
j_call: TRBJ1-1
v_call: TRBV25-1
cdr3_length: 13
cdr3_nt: TGTGCCAGCAGTCTCACAGGGGTCACTGAAGCTTTCTTT
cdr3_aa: CASSLTGVTEAFF

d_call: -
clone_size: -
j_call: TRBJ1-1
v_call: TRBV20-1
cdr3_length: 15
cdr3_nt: TGCAGTGCTAATGACAGGCAGAAGGGGGTTGCTCGAGCTTTCTTT
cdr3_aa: CSANDRQKGVARAFF

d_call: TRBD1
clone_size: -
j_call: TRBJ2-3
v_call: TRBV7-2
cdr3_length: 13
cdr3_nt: TGTGCCAGCAGCTCCGACAGGGCAGATACGCAGTATTTT
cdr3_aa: CASSSDRADTQYF

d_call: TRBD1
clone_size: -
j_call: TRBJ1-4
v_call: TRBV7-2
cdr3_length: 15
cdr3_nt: TGTGCCAGCAGCTTCGACAGGGGGTCTAATGAAAAACTGTTTTTT
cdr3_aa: CASSFDRGSNEKLFF

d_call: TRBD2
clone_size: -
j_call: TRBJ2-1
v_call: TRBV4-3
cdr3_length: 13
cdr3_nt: TGCGCCAGCAGCCGGGGGACTAGCGAAAGGCAGTTCTTC
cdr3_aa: CASSRGTSERQFF

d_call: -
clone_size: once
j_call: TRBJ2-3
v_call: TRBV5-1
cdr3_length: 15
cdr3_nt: TGCGCCAGCAGCTCCGCGGGGTCGGGCACAGATACGCAGTATTTT
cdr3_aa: CASSSAGSGTDTQYF

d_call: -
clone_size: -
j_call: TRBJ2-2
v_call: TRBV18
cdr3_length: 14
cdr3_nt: TGTGCCAGCTCCCCCGACAGCTACACCGGGGAGCTGTTTTTT
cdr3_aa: CASSPDSYTGELFF

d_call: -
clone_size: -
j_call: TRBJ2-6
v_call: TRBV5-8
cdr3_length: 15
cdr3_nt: TGTGCCAGCAGCCAGAGACAGACTGGGGCCAACGTCCTGACTTTC
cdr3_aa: CASSQRQTGANVLTF

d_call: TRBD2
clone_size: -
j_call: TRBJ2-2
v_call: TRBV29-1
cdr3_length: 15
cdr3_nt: TGCAGCGTCCGGACTAGCGGGGTGAACACCGGGGAGCTGTTTTTT
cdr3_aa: CSVRTSGVNTGELFF

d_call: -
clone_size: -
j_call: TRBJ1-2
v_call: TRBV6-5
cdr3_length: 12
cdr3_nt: TGTGCCAGCAGTCCACAGGGTCACGGCTACACCTTC
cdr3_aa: CASSPQGHGYTF

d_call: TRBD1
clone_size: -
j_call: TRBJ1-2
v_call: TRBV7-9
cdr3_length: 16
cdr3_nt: TGTGCCAGCAGTCGGCTTACAGGGGTGTATTCCTATGGCTACACCTTC
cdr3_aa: CASSRLTGVYSYGYTF

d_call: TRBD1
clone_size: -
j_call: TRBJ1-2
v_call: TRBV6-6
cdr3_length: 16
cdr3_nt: TGTGCCAGCAGCCGACAGGGTAGTTTATCTAACTATGGCTACACCTTC
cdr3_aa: CASSRQGSLSNYGYTF

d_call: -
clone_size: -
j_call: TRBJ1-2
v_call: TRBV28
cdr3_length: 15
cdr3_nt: TGTGCCAGCAGTACCCCTCCGCGGGCTAACTATGGCTACACCTTC
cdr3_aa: CASSTPPRANYGYTF

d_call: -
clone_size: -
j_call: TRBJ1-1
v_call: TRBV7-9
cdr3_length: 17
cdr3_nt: TGTGCCAGCAGCTCCCCAGATGGGGGGGATCCGAACACTGAAGCTTTCTTT
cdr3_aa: CASSSPDGGDPNTEAFF

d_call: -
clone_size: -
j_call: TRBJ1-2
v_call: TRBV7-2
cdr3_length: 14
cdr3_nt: TGTGCCAGCAGCTTGGGCAGGGGAGTAAATGGCTACACCTTC
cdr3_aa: CASSLGRGVNGYTF

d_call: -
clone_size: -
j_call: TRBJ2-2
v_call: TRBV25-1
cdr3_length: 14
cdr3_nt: TGTGCCAGCAGCCTTGACGGAGACACCGGGGAGCTGTTTTTT
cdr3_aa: CASSLDGDTGELFF

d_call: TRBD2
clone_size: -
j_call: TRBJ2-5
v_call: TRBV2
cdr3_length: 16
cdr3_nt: TGTGCCAGCAGGGCCCCTAGCGGGGGGGGCCAAGAGACCCAGTACTTC
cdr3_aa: CASRAPSGGGQETQYF

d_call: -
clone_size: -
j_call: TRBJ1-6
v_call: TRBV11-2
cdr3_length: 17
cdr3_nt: TGTGCCAGCAGCTTCTTAGGCAGGGGCGGGCATAATTCACCCCTCCACTTT
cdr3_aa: CASSFLGRGGHNSPLHF

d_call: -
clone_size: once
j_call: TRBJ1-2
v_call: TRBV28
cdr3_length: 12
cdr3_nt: TGTGCCAGCAGTTTTGGTGGCATTGGCTACACCTTC
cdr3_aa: CASSFGGIGYTF

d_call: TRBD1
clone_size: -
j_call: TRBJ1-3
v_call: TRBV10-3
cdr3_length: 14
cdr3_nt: TGTGCCATCAGTGGGGGGACAGGCCTCTCTACCATATATTTT
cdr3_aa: CAISGGTGLSTIYF